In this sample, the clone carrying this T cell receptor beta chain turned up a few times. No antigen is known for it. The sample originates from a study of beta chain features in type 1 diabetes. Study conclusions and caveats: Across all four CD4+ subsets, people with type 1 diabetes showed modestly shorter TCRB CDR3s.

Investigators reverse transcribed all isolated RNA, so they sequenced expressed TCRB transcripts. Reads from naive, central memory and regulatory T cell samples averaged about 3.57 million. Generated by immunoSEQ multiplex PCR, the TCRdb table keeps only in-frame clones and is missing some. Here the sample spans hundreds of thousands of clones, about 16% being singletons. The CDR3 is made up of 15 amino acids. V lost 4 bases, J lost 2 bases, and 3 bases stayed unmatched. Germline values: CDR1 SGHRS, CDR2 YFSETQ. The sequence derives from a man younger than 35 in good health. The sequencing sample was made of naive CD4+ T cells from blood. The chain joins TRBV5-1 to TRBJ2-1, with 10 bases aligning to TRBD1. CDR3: CASSGGQGAYNEQFF. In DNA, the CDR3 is TGCGCCAGCAGCGGCGGACAGGGGGCCTACAATGAGCAGTTCTTC.